This T cell receptor (beta chain) stems from a study of T cell responses to AZD1222 COVID-19 vaccine. This CDR3 has 15 amino acids. With 5 bases removed from V and 9 bases from J, the gap between germline ends came to 20 bases. Germline lookup yields CDR1 MNHEY and CDR2 SVGAGI. With regard to this clone: Its antigen is currently unknown.

General study results and limits: Reports indicate that nearly half of spike-specific TCRs are directed at unmutated variant regions. Sampling that yielded the repertoires occurred only after the peak T cell response.

TCRdb's table, derived via immunoSEQ multiplex PCR, lists solely in-frame clones and lacks some. The sample lists 150,000 to 200,000 clones; approximately 94% were seen once. The sample was peripheral blood, taken on day 0 of AZD1222 vaccination. The sequence was obtained from an adult in good health. The chain uses TRBV6-5 and TRBJ2-1; D is unclear. CDR3 sequence: CASSPHQERWSEQFF. CDR3 nucleotide sequence: TGTGCCAGCAGTCCGCACCAGGAGAGGTGGAGTGAGCAGTTCTTC.